What follows describes a single T cell receptor (beta chain). Its antigen target is currently unknown. Base qualities are not recorded, but no much larger clone differs from it by a single base. Collaborating institutions collected whole blood in K2EDTA tubes following their own protocols. Collaborator samples were shipped for TCRbeta analysis as frozen whole blood, isolated PBMCs, or DNA extracted from either sample type. The immunoSEQ Assay, a bias-controlled multiplex PCR, was used to amplify TCRbeta CDR3 regions from genomic DNA. The original pipeline was this. Within the assay, amplification of reference gene primers was used to estimate how many nucleated cells each sample contained. To quantify the absolute abundance of each unique TCRbeta CDR3 rearrangement, sequence reads were collapsed and filtered. For each sample, productive Simpson clonality was calculated as the square root of Simpson's diversity index across productive rearrangements. Sourced from immuneACCESS, this table was stored by TCRdb with only in-frame sequences that have V and J called. A share of the clones is absent; for the studies checked, an unresolved V gene accounts for under half, and the remainder has no known explanation. V, J and clone size are those of that table, while D and trimming were read from the DNA. Recorded for this sample are more than 85,000 clones; around four fifths of them occurred a single time. 18% of the sample is in the top ten clones.

The data derive from a study of blood T cell repertoires in COVID-19 (dated by TCRdb to about 2020). As for the study more broadly: Samples from collaborators originated in the United States, Italy and Spain and spanned both the acute and convalescent phases of COVID-19. The material from the prospective study consisted of cDNA or gDNA derived from T cells, B-cell-depleted T cells, or PBMCs. Subjects who had been exposed to COVID-19, were actively infected with it, or had recovered from it provided the deeply sampled blood TCRbeta repertoires that made up the dataset. The repertoires were released in a freely available public database meant as a resource for research on the immune response to SARS-CoV-2. The samples were drawn from two sources: the first 160 participants of the ongoing ImmuneRACE study, and 1,000 to 1,500 subjects contributed by 6 global collaborators. A de-identified subject ID, COVID-19 status, age in years and sex were almost always included in the sample metadata. Where available, HLA class I and class II types were taken from metadata supplied by the sample provider and were not determined by assay-based typing. What the work shows at the level of the full study, not this receptor alone: How much clinical and demographic metadata was included differed by source and by participant, and the metadata was provided uncurated.

The germline V end is reduced by 1 base and the J end by 6 bases; junction bases left unmatched: 10. The CDR3 goes from the cysteine to the phenylalanine over 16 residues. Only CDR3 DNA remains: 48 bases, in frame from the first base. The germline V gene supplies CDR1 SGHTA and CDR2 FQGNSA. The source of this sequence is a woman aged 60-70 years with acute or convalescent COVID-19. The sample was peripheral blood. This sequence uses TRBV7-2 and TRBJ2-3; 7 nucleotides in the junction match TRBD2. The CDR3 reads CASSLVPDLGGDTQYF. The bases read TGTGCCAGCAGCTTAGTTCCCGATCTGGGGGGGGATACGCAGTATTTT.